Listed below are T cell receptor beta chains from one sample, sequenced in a study of monozygotic twins with inflammatory bowel disease. TCRdb reprocessed the 5' RACE reads and reports one entry per CDR3 protein, with no DNA. Its table lists 300,000 to 400,000 distinct CDR3 sequences. What was sequenced was blood. The receptors stem from a human donor with ulcerative colitis or Crohn's disease, or a healthy co-twin of an affected twin (not recorded which). Each CDR3 is given with its conserved first and last residue. Each record gives: J gene, V gene, CDR3 protein.

j_call: TRBJ2-3; v_call: TRBV5-1; cdr3_aa: CASSLLRERTDTQYF
j_call: TRBJ1-2; v_call: TRBV19; cdr3_aa: CASSMARANYGYTF
j_call: TRBJ1-4; v_call: TRBV29-1; cdr3_aa: CSVARGGATNEKLFF
j_call: TRBJ1-2; v_call: TRBV11-1; cdr3_aa: CASSLASAPRVSRYGYTF
j_call: TRBJ2-5; v_call: TRBV29-1; cdr3_aa: CSSYDRVGETQYF
j_call: TRBJ2-1; v_call: TRBV6-2/TRBV6-3; cdr3_aa: CASRNGVGGYNEQFF
j_call: TRBJ2-5; v_call: TRBV4-2; cdr3_aa: CASSQRGTQETQYF
j_call: TRBJ2-5; v_call: TRBV7-9; cdr3_aa: CASSLFLAGEQETQYF
j_call: TRBJ1-2; v_call: TRBV12-3/TRBV12-4; cdr3_aa: CASSRGQGGLLNYGYTF
j_call: TRBJ2-5; v_call: TRBV7-9; cdr3_aa: CASSFMGQETQYF
j_call: TRBJ1-1; v_call: TRBV7-2; cdr3_aa: CASSQNWWNTEAFF
j_call: TRBJ2-3; v_call: TRBV7-9; cdr3_aa: CASSPPQGRGRADTQYF
j_call: TRBJ1-1; v_call: TRBV28; cdr3_aa: CASSYPGQGKAFF
j_call: TRBJ1-3; v_call: TRBV29-1; cdr3_aa: CSAKTSSGNTIYF
j_call: TRBJ2-6; v_call: TRBV5-4; cdr3_aa: CASSFILAPAASGANVLTF
j_call: TRBJ2-7; v_call: TRBV5-1; cdr3_aa: CASSPDTGSYEQYF
j_call: TRBJ1-1; v_call: TRBV12-3/TRBV12-4; cdr3_aa: CASSLVPLMNTEAFF
j_call: TRBJ2-3; v_call: TRBV20-1; cdr3_aa: CSARSSSTDTQYF
j_call: TRBJ2-7; v_call: TRBV5-1; cdr3_aa: CASSAGTEDFSSYEQYF
j_call: TRBJ1-6; v_call: TRBV11-2; cdr3_aa: CASSSGERGLKDNYNSPLHF
j_call: TRBJ2-5; v_call: TRBV7-2; cdr3_aa: CASSFYLASGQETQYF
j_call: TRBJ2-5; v_call: TRBV7-2; cdr3_aa: CASSLFAQETQYF
j_call: TRBJ2-2; v_call: TRBV23-1; cdr3_aa: CASSQIPKGTSGETNTGELFF
j_call: TRBJ2-7; v_call: TRBV29-1; cdr3_aa: CSVARTVSRYEQYF
j_call: TRBJ1-1; v_call: TRBV7-2; cdr3_aa: CASSPQGAEAFF
j_call: TRBJ2-1; v_call: TRBV27; cdr3_aa: CASSSPLGGGGLHNEQFF
j_call: TRBJ2-1; v_call: TRBV24-1; cdr3_aa: CATSGLAGAKAYNEQFF
j_call: TRBJ2-7; v_call: TRBV7-2; cdr3_aa: CASSLDSLTYEQYF
j_call: TRBJ2-5; v_call: TRBV18; cdr3_aa: CASSPGLAVQETQYF
j_call: TRBJ2-7; v_call: TRBV5-1; cdr3_aa: CASSLKAPHGEQYF
j_call: TRBJ2-5; v_call: TRBV5-1; cdr3_aa: CASSLFLAGQETQYF
j_call: TRBJ1-3; v_call: TRBV30; cdr3_aa: CAWSVDSFSGNTIYF